This T cell receptor (beta chain) was captured in a study of shared clonotypes between healthy human individuals. Across the study: Three plates each covered CD4 naive and memory; CD8 naive two, CD8 memory one.

About this clone itself: Distinct nucleotide sequences in the sample also encode this CDR3.

Terminally differentiated effector memory CD45RA+ cells were excluded by CCR7 positive selection of CD45RO-negative cells. Every donor was a Caucasian adult from Nashville, Tennessee. V lost 1 base and J lost 9, with 4 bases in between. Germline lookup yields CDR1 SGHAT and CDR2 FQNNGV. This CDR3 comprises 11 residues. 200 to 250 ng DNA, 30,000 or so T cell genomes, went into each sorted-subset replicate PCR. Profiling relied on immunoSEQ multiplex PCR, and the TCRdb table lists in-frame clones only, not all of them. The sample gives roughly 810,000 clones, roughly 96% of which show up once; less than 0.25% is in the top ten.

The J gene is TRBJ2-1, the V gene TRBV11-2; D is undetermined. The specimen was naive CD8+ T cells sorted from blood. The TCR comes from a young man in good health. The CDR3 DNA sequence: TGTGCCAGCAGCTTAGGCGCTGAGCAGTTCTTC. Translating gives CASSLGAEQFF.